This T cell receptor (beta chain) was recorded in a study of T cell repertoires in cytomegalovirus infection. Study background: CMV infection and matching HLA type were both indicated by public TCR beta signatures. Whole-study findings and limits: The cumulative frequency of public TCR beta families distinguished individuals who carried CMV together with the relevant HLA. HLA-C-restricted CMV clonotypes gave the most frequent clonotype in two of eight donors.

V lost 2 bases and J lost 9, with 8 bases in between. Germline loops: CDR1 SGHAT, CDR2 FQNNGV. This CDR3 is built from 12 residues. TCRdb recomputed calls from the reads with MiXCR, one row per CDR3 protein. The table has 200,000 to 250,000 distinct CDR3 sequences, roughly 23% seen once; the top ten hold roughly 20%. This clonotype was recorded a few times. Its antigen is unknown. This chain links TRBV11-2 with TRBJ2-1, with D perhaps TRBD2 (6 bases). This sequence was found in a human donor in good health (CMV status not recorded). Some clones in this sample may be carry-over from other donors' samples. Sequenced: CD8+ T cells from PBMCs. The CDR3 DNA sequence: TGTGCCAGCAGCTTAATGGGGGGTGAGCAGTTCTTC. It yields the protein CASSLMGGEQFF.